A selection of T cell receptor beta chains follows, all from one sample in a study of shared clonotypes between healthy human individuals. Using immunoSEQ multiplex PCR, the repertoire was profiled, and TCRdb retains in-frame clones only, with some absent. The sample shows approximately 330,000 clones, 70% to 75% of them seen only once. Material for sequencing was memory CD4+ T cells sorted from blood. These receptors were obtained from a man aged 25-45 years in good health. The CDR3 runs from the conserved cysteine through the conserved F or W. The D gene is left open where the match is weak. Some rows have no size entry. The others give once, few or many, or a class for an expanded clone.

v_call	clone_size	d_call	j_call	cdr3_aa	cdr3_nt
TRBV10-3	-	-	TRBJ2-2	CAISLGGRKNTGELFF	TGTGCCATCAGTTTGGGGGGACGGAAGAACACCGGGGAGCTGTTTTTT
TRBV11-2	-	-	TRBJ2-7	CASSLDFGHEQYF	TGTGCCAGCAGCTTAGATTTCGGACACGAGCAGTACTTC
TRBV2	-	-	TRBJ2-7	CASSKGPRTYEQYF	TGTGCCAGCAGTAAGGGCCCGCGAACTTACGAGCAGTACTTC
TRBV7-2	once	TRBD2	TRBJ2-5	CASSLVSGIGETQYF	TGTGCCAGCAGCTTAGTTAGCGGGATTGGTGAGACCCAGTACTTC
TRBV2	-	-	TRBJ2-2	CASSVTRSGELFF	TGTGCCAGCAGTGTGACTAGATCCGGGGAGCTGTTTTTT
TRBV15	once	TRBD2	TRBJ2-5	CATSPELAGVQETQYF	TGTGCCACCAGCCCTGAGTTAGCGGGAGTCCAGGAGACCCAGTACTTC
TRBV4-1	-	TRBD1	TRBJ1-1	CASSQVLRDRKAFF	TGCGCCAGCAGCCAAGTCCTCCGGGACAGAAAAGCTTTCTTT
TRBV11-2	-	-	TRBJ2-1	CASSLETGRGPYEQFF	TGTGCCAGCAGCTTAGAAACTGGCCGCGGCCCCTATGAGCAGTTCTTC
TRBV27	-	TRBD2	TRBJ2-7	CASSFAPPVAGTSSYEQYF	TGTGCCAGCAGTTTCGCCCCCCCTGTAGCGGGAACGTCATCCTACGAGCAGTACTTC
TRBV6-5	once	-	TRBJ1-5	CASSYSPGGNQPQHF	TGTGCCAGCAGTTACTCGCCAGGGGGCAATCAGCCCCAGCATTTT
TRBV11-2	-	TRBD2	TRBJ2-5	CASSSLGRERQETQYF	TGTGCCAGCAGCTCCCTTGGGCGGGAGAGGCAAGAGACCCAGTACTTC
TRBV5-6	few	-	TRBJ2-6	CAVTGSGANVLTF	TGTGCCGTTACAGGGTCTGGGGCCAACGTCCTGACTTTC
TRBV18	-	-	TRBJ1-1	CASSPKSQVLNTEAFF	TGTGCCAGCTCACCAAAGTCCCAGGTCTTGAACACTGAAGCTTTCTTT
TRBV2	-	-	TRBJ2-1	CASSDQTSPPPFF	TGTGCCAGCAGTGACCAAACTAGCCCGCCCCCATTCTTC
TRBV2	-	TRBD1	TRBJ2-4	CASTTGTALAKNIQYF	TGTGCCAGCACTACCGGGACAGCTCTAGCCAAAAACATTCAGTACTTC
TRBV2	-	TRBD1	TRBJ2-7	CASSEGRRGRWEQYF	TGTGCCAGCAGTGAAGGGCGCAGGGGGCGCTGGGAGCAGTACTTC
TRBV7-8	-	-	TRBJ2-1	CASEGRDSHNEQFF	TGTGCCAGCGAGGGTCGGGACTCACACAATGAGCAGTTCTTC
TRBV6-1	-	-	TRBJ2-3	CASSEARGRAADTQYF	TGTGCCAGCAGTGAAGCGCGCGGCAGGGCGGCAGATACGCAGTATTTT
TRBV6-6	-	-	TRBJ2-7	CASSSPTLASYEQYF	TGTGCCAGCAGTTCCCCCACCCTAGCCTCCTACGAGCAGTACTTC
TRBV19	-	-	TRBJ1-5	CASRTAGGSNQPQHF	TGTGCCAGTAGGACGGCCGGGGGTAGCAATCAGCCCCAGCATTTT
TRBV6-1	-	-	TRBJ1-4	CASSGGGREKLFF	TGTGCCAGCAGTGGAGGGGGGCGGGAAAAACTGTTTTTT
TRBV10-3	-	-	TRBJ1-1	CAISESPPGNTEAFF	TGTGCCATCAGTGAGTCGCCCCCTGGGAACACTGAAGCTTTCTTT
TRBV30	-	TRBD1	TRBJ1-3	CAWSTGAGNTIYF	TGTGCCTGGAGTACAGGGGCTGGAAACACCATATATTTT
TRBV5-6	few	-	TRBJ2-7	CASSEVVAGEQYF	TGTGCCAGCAGCGAGGTGGTAGCCGGCGAGCAGTACTTC
TRBV5-1	-	-	TRBJ2-7	CASSLGGNSYEQYF	TGCGCCAGCAGCTTGGGAGGAAACTCCTACGAGCAGTACTTC
TRBV25-1	once	-	TRBJ1-6	CASSEARMGTLHF	TGTGCCAGCAGTGAAGCACGCATGGGAACCCTCCACTTT